Sequencing of this TCR beta chain was carried out in a study of blood T cell repertoires in COVID-19. In the study overall: Collection of acute and convalescent COVID-19 samples took place in the United States, Italy and Spain. T cells, B-cell-depleted T cells, or PBMCs provided the cDNA or gDNA that served as material.

Per the germline V gene, CDR1 is LNHDA and CDR2 is SQIVND (reference sequence). CDR3 length: 13 amino acids. V was pared by 8 bases and J by 1 base, with 9 bases between. TCRdb's copy holds only in-frame clones and misses some; the assay was immunoSEQ multiplex PCR. The table lists 90,000 to 100,000 clones, roughly 84% of them singletons. The sequencing sample was made of peripheral blood. The sequence derives from a woman aged 55-69 years with acute or convalescent COVID-19. V usage is TRBV19 and J usage is TRBJ1-5; D not certain. The CDR3 loop reads CASSQNSNQPQHF. The CDR3 coding sequence is TGTGCCAGTTCTCAGAACAGCAATCAGCCCCAGCATTTT.